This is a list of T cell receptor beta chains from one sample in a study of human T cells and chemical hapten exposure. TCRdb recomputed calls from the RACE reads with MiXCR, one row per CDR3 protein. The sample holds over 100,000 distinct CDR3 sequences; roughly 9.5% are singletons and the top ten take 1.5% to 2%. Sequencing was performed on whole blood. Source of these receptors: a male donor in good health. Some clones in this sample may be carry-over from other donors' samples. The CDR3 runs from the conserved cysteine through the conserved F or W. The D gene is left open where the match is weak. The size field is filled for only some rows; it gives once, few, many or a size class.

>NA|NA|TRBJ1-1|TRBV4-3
TGCGCCAGCAGCCAAGACATAGGGAACACTGAAGCTTTCTTT
CASSQDIGNTEAFF
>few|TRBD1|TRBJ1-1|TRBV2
TGTGCCAGCATGCTGGGACAGGGTAGGACTGAAGCTTTCTTT
CASMLGQGRTEAFF
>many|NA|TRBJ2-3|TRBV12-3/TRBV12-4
TGTGCCAGCAGTTTAGTCAGGACTCCCGGGGTGGATACGCAGTATTTT
CASSLVRTPGVDTQYF
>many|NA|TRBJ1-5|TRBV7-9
TGTGCCAGCAGCTTAGACCATGGGAATCAGCCCCAGCATTTT
CASSLDHGNQPQHF
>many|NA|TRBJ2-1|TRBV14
TGTGCCAGCAGCCAACCCGGCAGTACCTCCTACAATGAGCAGTTCTTC
CASSQPGSTSYNEQFF
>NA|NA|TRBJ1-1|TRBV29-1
TGCAGCGTTGAAGTGGGGAGTGGGTACACTGAAGCTTTCTTT
CSVEVGSGYTEAFF
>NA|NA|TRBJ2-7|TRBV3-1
TGTGCCAGCAGCCTTCTAGCGACGGGGCTCGGGGAGCAGTACTTC
CASSLLATGLGEQYF
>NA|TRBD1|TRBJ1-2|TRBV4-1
TGCGCCAGCAGACCTACAGGGGGCTTTGATTATGGCTACACCTTC
CASRPTGGFDYGYTF
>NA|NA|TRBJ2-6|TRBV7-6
TGTGCCAGCAGCCCTCTCCCCCCAGCTACTGGGGCCAACGTCCTGACTTTC
CASSPLPPATGANVLTF
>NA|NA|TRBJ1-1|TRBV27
TGTGCCGGCAGTTTATCTGTCCAGAACACTGAAGCTTTCTTT
CAGSLSVQNTEAFF